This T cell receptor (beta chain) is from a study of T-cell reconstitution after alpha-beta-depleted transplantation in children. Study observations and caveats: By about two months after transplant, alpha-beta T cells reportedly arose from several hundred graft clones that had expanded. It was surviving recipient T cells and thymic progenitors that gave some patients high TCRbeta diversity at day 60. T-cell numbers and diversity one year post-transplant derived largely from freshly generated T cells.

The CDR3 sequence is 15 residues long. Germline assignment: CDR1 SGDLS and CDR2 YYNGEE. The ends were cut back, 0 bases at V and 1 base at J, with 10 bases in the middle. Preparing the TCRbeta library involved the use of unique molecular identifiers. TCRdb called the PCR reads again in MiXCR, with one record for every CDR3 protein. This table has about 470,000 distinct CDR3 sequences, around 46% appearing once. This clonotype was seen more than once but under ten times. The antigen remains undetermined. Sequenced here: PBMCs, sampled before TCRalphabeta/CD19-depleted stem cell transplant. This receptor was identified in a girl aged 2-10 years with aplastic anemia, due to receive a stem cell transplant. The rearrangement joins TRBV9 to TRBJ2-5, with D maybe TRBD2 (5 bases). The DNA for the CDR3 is TGTGCCAGCAGCGTAGATGGTGGACTCCAAGAGACCCAGTACTTC. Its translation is CASSVDGGLQETQYF.